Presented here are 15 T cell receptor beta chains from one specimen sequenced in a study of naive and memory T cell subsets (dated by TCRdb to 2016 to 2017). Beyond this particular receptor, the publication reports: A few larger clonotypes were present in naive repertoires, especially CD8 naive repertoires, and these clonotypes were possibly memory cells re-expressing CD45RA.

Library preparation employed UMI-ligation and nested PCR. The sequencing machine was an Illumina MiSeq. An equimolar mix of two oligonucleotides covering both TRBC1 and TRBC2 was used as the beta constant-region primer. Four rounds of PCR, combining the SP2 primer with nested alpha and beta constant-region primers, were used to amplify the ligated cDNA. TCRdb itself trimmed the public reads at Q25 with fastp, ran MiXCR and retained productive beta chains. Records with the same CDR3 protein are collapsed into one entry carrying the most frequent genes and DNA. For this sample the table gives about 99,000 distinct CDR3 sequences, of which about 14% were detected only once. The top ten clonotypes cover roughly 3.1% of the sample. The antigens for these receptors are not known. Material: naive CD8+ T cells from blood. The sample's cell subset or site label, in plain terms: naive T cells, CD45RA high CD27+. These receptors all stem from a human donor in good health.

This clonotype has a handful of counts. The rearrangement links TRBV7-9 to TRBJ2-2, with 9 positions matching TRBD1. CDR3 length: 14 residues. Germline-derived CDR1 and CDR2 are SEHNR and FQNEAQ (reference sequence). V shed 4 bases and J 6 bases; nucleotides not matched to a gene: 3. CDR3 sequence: CASSWTGDPGELFF. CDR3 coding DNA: TGTGCCAGCAGCTGGACAGGGGATCCCGGGGAGCTGTTTTTT.

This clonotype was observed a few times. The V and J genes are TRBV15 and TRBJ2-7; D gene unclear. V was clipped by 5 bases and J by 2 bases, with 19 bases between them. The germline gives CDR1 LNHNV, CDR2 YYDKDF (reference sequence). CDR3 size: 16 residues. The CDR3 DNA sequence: TGTGCCACCAGCGGATCGACTTCCCATCAGCCCTACGAGCAGTACTTC. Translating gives CATSGSTSHQPYEQYF.

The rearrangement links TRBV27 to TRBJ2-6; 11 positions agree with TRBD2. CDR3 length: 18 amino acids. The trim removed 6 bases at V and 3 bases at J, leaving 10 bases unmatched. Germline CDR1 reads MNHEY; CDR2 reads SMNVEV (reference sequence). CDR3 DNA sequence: TGTGCCAGCAGCCTTTTAGCGGGAGGGGGGAATGGGGCCAACGTCCTGACTTTC. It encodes CASSLLAGGGNGANVLTF.

For the CDR3, the DNA is TGTGCCAGCAGCCAAGAAGGGTTCACCGGGGAGCTGTTTTTT. This codes for CASSQEGFTGELFF. V and J are TRBV3-1 and TRBJ2-2; D uncertain. V was trimmed by 0 bases and J by 4 bases, leaving 6 bases between them. The V gene's germline CDR1 is LGHDT and CDR2 YNNKEL (reference sequence). The CDR3 spans 14 residues.

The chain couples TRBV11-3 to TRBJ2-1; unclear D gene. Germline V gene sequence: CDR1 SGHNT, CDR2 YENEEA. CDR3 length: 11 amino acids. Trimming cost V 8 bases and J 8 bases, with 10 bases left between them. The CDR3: CASLDQDEQFF. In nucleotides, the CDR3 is TGTGCCAGCCTAGATCAGGATGAGCAGTTCTTC.

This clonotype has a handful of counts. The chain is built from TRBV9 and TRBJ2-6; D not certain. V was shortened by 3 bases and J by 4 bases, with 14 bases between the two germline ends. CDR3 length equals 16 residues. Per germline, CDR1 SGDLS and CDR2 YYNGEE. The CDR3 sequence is CASSATLASGANVLTF. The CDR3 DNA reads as TGTGCCAGCAGCGCCACTTTAGCTTCCGGGGCCAACGTCCTGACTTTC.

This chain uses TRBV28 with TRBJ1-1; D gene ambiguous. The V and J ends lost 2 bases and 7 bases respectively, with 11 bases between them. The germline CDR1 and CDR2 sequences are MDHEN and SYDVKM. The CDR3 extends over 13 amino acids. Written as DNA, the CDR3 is TGTGCCAGCAGTTTAATTAATACTGGTGAAGCTTTCTTT. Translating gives CASSLINTGEAFF.

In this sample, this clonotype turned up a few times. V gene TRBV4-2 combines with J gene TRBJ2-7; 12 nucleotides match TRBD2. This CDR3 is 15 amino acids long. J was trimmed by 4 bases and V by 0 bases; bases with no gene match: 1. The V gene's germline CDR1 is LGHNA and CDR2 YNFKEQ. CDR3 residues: CASSQELAGGYEQYF. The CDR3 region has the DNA TGTGCCAGCAGCCAAGAGCTAGCGGGAGGGTACGAGCAGTACTTC.

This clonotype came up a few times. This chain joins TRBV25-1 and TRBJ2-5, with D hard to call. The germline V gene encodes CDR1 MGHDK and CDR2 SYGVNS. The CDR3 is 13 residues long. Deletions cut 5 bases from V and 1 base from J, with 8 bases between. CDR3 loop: CASSRAAQETQYF. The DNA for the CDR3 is TGTGCCAGCAGTCGCGCGGCCCAAGAGACCCAGTACTTC.

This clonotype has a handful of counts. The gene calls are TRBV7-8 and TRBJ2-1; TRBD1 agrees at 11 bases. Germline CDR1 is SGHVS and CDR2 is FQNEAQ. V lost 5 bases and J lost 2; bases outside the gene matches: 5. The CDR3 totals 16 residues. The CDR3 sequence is CASSPTDRGPYNEQFF. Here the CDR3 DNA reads TGTGCCAGCAGCCCTACGGACAGGGGGCCCTACAATGAGCAGTTCTTC.

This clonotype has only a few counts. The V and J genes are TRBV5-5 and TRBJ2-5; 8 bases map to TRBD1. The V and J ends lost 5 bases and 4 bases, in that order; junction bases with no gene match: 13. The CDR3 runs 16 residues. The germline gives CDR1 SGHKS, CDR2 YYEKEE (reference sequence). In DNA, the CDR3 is TGTGCCAGCAGTCGCTGGACAGGGAAGGACCGAGAGACCCAGTACTTC. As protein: CASSRWTGKDRETQYF.

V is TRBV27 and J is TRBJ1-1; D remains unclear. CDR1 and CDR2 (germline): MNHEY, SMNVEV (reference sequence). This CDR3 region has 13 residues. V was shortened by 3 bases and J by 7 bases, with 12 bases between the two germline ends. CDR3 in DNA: TGTGCCAGCAGTTTTAGAGGGTCTGGTGAAGCTTTCTTT. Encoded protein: CASSFRGSGEAFF.

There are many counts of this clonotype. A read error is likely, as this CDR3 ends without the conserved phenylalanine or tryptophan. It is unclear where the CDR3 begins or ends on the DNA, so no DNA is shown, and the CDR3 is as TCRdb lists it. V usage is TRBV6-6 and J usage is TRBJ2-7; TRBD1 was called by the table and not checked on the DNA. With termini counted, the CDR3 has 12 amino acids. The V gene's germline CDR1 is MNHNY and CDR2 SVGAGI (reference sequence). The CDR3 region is CASHHRDRVFQL.

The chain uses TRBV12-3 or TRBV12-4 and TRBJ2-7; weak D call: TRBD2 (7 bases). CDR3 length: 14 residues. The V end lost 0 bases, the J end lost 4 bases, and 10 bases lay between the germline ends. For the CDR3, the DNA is TGTGCCAGCAGTTTAGCGGGGGGGCGGTACGAGCAGTACTTC. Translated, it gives CASSLAGGRYEQYF.

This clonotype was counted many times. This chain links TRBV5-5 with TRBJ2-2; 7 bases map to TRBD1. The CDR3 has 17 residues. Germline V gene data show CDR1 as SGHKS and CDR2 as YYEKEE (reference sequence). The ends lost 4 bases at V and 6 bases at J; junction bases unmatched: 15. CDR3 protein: CASSLRQGVIGAGELFF. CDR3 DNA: TGTGCCAGCAGCCTAAGACAGGGAGTCATAGGGGCCGGGGAGCTGTTTTTT.